These 31 T cell receptor beta chains were all obtained from the same sample, sequenced in a study of cytomegalovirus exposure and HLA in healthy donors. The PCR employed 60 Vbeta primers together with 13 Jbeta primers. This table comes from immunoSEQ multiplex PCR, and its TCRdb copy is limited to in-frame clones, with some not included. The sample has roughly 180,000 clones, just under 80% seen once; the top ten hold 1.5% to 2%. The sequenced sample consisted of PBMCs. The source is a woman under 40 in good health and CMV-seronegative.

V usage is TRBV7-2 and J usage is TRBJ1-2; tentative D call: TRBD1 (5 bases). This CDR3 contains 14 residues. Germline V gene lookup returns CDR1 SGHTA and CDR2 FQGNSA. The ends were cut back, 1 base at V and 3 bases at J, with 9 bases in the middle. The CDR3 sequence is CASSLGQPDYGYTF. DNA of the CDR3: TGTGCCAGCAGCTTAGGACAGCCCGACTATGGCTACACCTTC.

This clone was counted a few times. This specimen includes other DNA sequences encoding the same CDR3. CDR3 amino acids: CASSLTGLSNQPQHF. DNA of the CDR3: TGCGCCAGCAGCTTAACAGGGCTGAGCAATCAGCCCCAGCATTTT. The rearrangement uses TRBV5-1 and TRBJ1-5; D might be TRBD1 (6 bases). Germline values: CDR1 SGHRS, CDR2 YFSETQ. The CDR3 totals 15 residues. Trimming took off 2 bases at V and 1 base at J, with 10 bases between the two ends.

As regards this clone: Other DNA sequences of this sample code for an identical CDR3. The chain links TRBV7-3 to TRBJ1-1; D is uncertain. CDR3 length: 13 amino acids. Germline lookup yields CDR1 SGHTA and CDR2 FQGTGA. V was pared by 3 bases and J by 3 bases, with 8 bases between. Written as DNA, the CDR3 is TGTGCCAGCAGCTTTTGGAGAGACACTGAAGCTTTCTTT. The encoded protein is CASSFWRDTEAFF.

This clone was counted once. V is TRBV5-1 and J is TRBJ1-6; 9 bases align to TRBD1. With 4 bases clipped from V and 5 bases from J, the junction kept 1 base outside the gene matches. The CDR3 contains 14 residues. CDR1 and CDR2 from the germline V gene are SGHRS and YFSETQ. CDR3 DNA sequence: TGCGCCAGCAGCGGGGACAGGGATAATTCACCCCTCCACTTT. Protein sequence: CASSGDRDNSPLHF.

The rearrangement joins TRBV5-8 to TRBJ1-1, with 9 bases lining up with TRBD1. Trimming cost V 0 bases and J 11 bases; bases outside gene matches: 8. The CDR3 contains 14 residues. From germline, CDR1 is SGHTS and CDR2 YDEGEE. The CDR3 DNA reads as TGTGCCAGCAGCTTGGGGGACAGGGTTATGAGGGCTTTCTTT. Its protein product is CASSLGDRVMRAFF.

This clone has more than one count but fewer than ten. The chain is built from TRBV6-5 and TRBJ1-5; 9 positions match TRBD1. This CDR3 has 13 amino acids. CDR1 is MNHEY and CDR2 is SVGAGI in the germline V gene. Trimming cost V 6 bases and J 7 bases; bases outside gene matches: 4. CDR3 DNA: TGTGCCAGCAGCACAGGGGGCGGGCAGCCCCAGCATTTT. Amino acid sequence: CASSTGGGQPQHF.

This chain joins TRBV7-2 and TRBJ1-5, with 8 bases identical to TRBD1. CDR3 size: 16 residues. CDR1 is SGHTA, CDR2 FQGNSA, per germline. Trimming took 0 bases from V and 2 from J; bases not matched to a gene: 3. The CDR3 region has the DNA TGTGCCAGCAGCTTAGCTAGGGGACAGGGCAATCAGCCCCAGCATTTT. Its protein product is CASSLARGQGNQPQHF.

The chain joins TRBV6-1 to TRBJ2-3, with TRBD2 matching 7 bases. Germline V gene lookup returns CDR1 MNHNS and CDR2 SASEGT. V was clipped by 9 bases and J by 5 bases; unmatched bases: 5. The CDR3 is 12 amino acids. The CDR3 DNA reads as TGTGCCAGTGGGTCGGGGGGAGATACGCAGTATTTT. This sequence encodes CASGSGGDTQYF.

The V gene is TRBV11-2, the J gene TRBJ1-6, with D perhaps TRBD1 (5 bases). CDR3 length: 14 residues. CDR1 is SGHAT and CDR2 is FQNNGV in the germline V gene. V was pared by 5 bases and J by 9 bases, with 14 bases between. CDR3 nucleotide sequence: TGTGCCAGCAGCCCCGGGGGAGGGTTTTCACCCCTCCACTTT. As protein: CASSPGGGFSPLHF.

The chain carries TRBV6-5 and TRBJ2-7, with 9 bases matching TRBD1. CDR1 and CDR2 (germline): MNHEY, SVGAGI. The V and J ends lost 6 bases and 0 bases, in that order; junction bases with no gene match: 3. This CDR3 contains 14 residues. CDR3 nucleotides: TGTGCCAGCAGCCGGACAGGGGACTCCTACGAGCAGTACTTC. Amino acids: CASSRTGDSYEQYF.

The gene calls are TRBV7-3 and TRBJ2-1, with TRBD2 matching 14 bases. Germline V gene sequence: CDR1 SGHTA, CDR2 FQGTGA. Trimming took 3 bases from V and 9 from J; bases not matched to a gene: 4. CDR3 size: 15 residues. The CDR3 loop is CASSFSGLAGAEQFF. The CDR3 coding sequence is TGTGCCAGCAGCTTCTCGGGACTAGCGGGGGCTGAGCAGTTCTTC.

The chain uses TRBV5-6 and TRBJ1-6, with D uncertain. The CDR3 has 15 amino acids. Germline-derived CDR1 and CDR2 are SGHDT and YYEEEE. With 0 bases removed from V and 7 bases from J, the gap between germline ends came to 11 bases. DNA for the CDR3: TGTGCCAGCAGCTTGGGACCCCTCGGGAATTCACCCCTCCACTTT. Residues: CASSLGPLGNSPLHF.

The chain combines TRBV7-2 with TRBJ2-7; weak D call: TRBD2 (7 bases). Deletions cut 5 bases from V and 2 bases from J, with 13 bases between. Looked up from germline, CDR1 is SGHTA and CDR2 is FQGNSA. The CDR3 runs 14 residues. The CDR3 region is CASSLGGPTYEQYF. Written as DNA, the CDR3 is TGTGCCAGCAGCCTCGGGGGGCCTACCTACGAGCAGTACTTC.

This sequence joins TRBV6-5 and TRBJ2-5, with D possibly TRBD2 on 5 matching bases. CDR1 is MNHEY and CDR2 is SVGAGI in the germline V gene. This CDR3 has 14 residues. Between the trimmed V and J ends, which lost 6 bases and 1 base, there was a span of 12 bases. This CDR3 is CASRIPGIQETQYF. The CDR3 DNA sequence: TGTGCCAGCAGAATACCCGGGATCCAAGAGACCCAGTACTTC.

This clone was detected only a few times. The chain couples TRBV6-6 to TRBJ1-2, with 8 bases that match TRBD1. The CDR3 loop spans 15 amino acids. Germline values: CDR1 MNHNY, CDR2 SVGAGI (reference sequence). V gave up 2 bases and J gave up 4 bases; unmatched junction bases: 6. DNA of the CDR3: TGTGCCAGCAGTTACCCAGGGGGCCGGAGCTATGGCTACACCTTC. This sequence encodes CASSYPGGRSYGYTF.

V gene TRBV6-5 combines with J gene TRBJ2-7; perhaps TRBD1 as D (6 bases). The germline V gene encodes CDR1 MNHEY and CDR2 SVGAGI. The V end was cut by 6 bases, the J end by 2 bases, with 11 bases between. The CDR3 is 13 amino acids. The CDR3 reads CASSPQGPYEQYF. The CDR3 coding sequence is TGTGCCAGCAGCCCACAGGGCCCCTACGAGCAGTACTTC.

The CDR3 loop reads CASSIVLAGYQETQYF. The DNA for the CDR3 is TGTGCCAGTAGTATAGTATTAGCTGGGTACCAAGAGACCCAGTACTTC. The V gene is TRBV19, the J gene TRBJ2-5; D is unclear. With 1 base removed from V and 0 bases from J, the gap between germline ends came to 12 bases. This CDR3 region has 16 residues. From germline, CDR1 is LNHDA and CDR2 SQIVND (reference sequence).

This clone has just a few counts. V gene TRBV5-8 combines with J gene TRBJ2-7; a possible D gene is TRBD1 (6 bases). The CDR3 sequence is 14 residues long. V was trimmed by 2 bases and J by 7 bases, leaving 16 bases between them. Germline V lookup: CDR1 SGHTS, CDR2 YDEGEE. CDR3: CASSFGRGTGEQYF. The CDR3 nucleotides are TGTGCCAGCAGCTTCGGCAGGGGAACGGGGGAGCAGTACTTC.

This clone was recorded once. This chain connects TRBV29-1 to TRBJ1-5; D remains ambiguous. V was trimmed by 0 bases and J by 6 bases, leaving 9 bases between them. Germline values: CDR1 SQVTM, CDR2 ANQGSEA. There are 13 residues in the CDR3. Written as DNA, the CDR3 is TGCAGCGTTGAAGAGGAGGGAATTCAGCCCCAGCATTTT. It is translated as CSVEEEGIQPQHF.

The chain is built from TRBV9 and TRBJ2-7, with no clear D. Trimming removed 0 bases at V and 1 base at J, with 8 bases between. The CDR3 sequence is 14 residues long. Germline assignment: CDR1 SGDLS and CDR2 YYNGEE. The CDR3 sequence: CASSVGRRSYEQYF. The CDR3 nucleotides read TGTGCCAGCAGCGTAGGTCGCAGGTCCTACGAGCAGTACTTC.

There are a few counts of this clone. The chain employs TRBV11-2 and TRBJ2-4; 14 nucleotides line up with TRBD2. CDR1 is SGHAT and CDR2 is FQNNGV in the germline V gene. There are 16 residues in the CDR3. V lost 4 bases, J lost 8 bases, and 7 bases stayed unmatched. In DNA form, the CDR3 reads TGTGCCAGCAGCTCTTTAGGACTAGCGGGGGGTGACATTCAGTACTTC. Translation gives CASSSLGLAGGDIQYF.

This clone was picked up a small number of times. The rearrangement joins TRBV7-9 to TRBJ2-1, with 7 bases that match TRBD1. Germline lookup yields CDR1 SEHNR and CDR2 FQNEAQ (reference sequence). Trimming cost V 2 bases and J 4 bases; bases outside gene matches: 14. The length of the CDR3 is 18 residues. The CDR3, as DNA: TGTGCCAGCAGCTTACCTCGGGACAGATCTATGAAGTACAATGAGCAGTTCTTC. It specifies CASSLPRDRSMKYNEQFF.

The chain is built from TRBV15 and TRBJ1-3; maybe TRBD1 (6 bases). Germline V gene lookup returns CDR1 LNHNV and CDR2 YYDKDF (reference sequence). There are 17 residues in the CDR3. Trimming removed 3 bases at V and 0 bases at J, with 15 bases between. The CDR3 DNA reads as TGTGCCACCAGCAGGAAGACAGGCGTCCTCTCTGGAAACACCATATATTTT. It encodes CATSRKTGVLSGNTIYF.

This clone was seen once. The J gene is TRBJ2-4, the V gene TRBV29-1; possibly TRBD1 for D (6 bases). The germline CDR1 and CDR2 sequences are SQVTM and ANQGSEA. V dropped 2 bases and J dropped 2 bases, with 10 bases sitting between them. This CDR3 comprises 14 residues. The CDR3 DNA reads TGCAGCGTTGAAACAGGGTGGACCAAAAACATTCAGTACTTC. Translation: CSVETGWTKNIQYF.

This sequence joins TRBV7-2 and TRBJ2-5, with 8 bases lining up with TRBD2. J gave up 2 bases and V 3 bases, and 5 bases lay outside the gene matches. Germline V lookup: CDR1 SGHTA, CDR2 FQGNSA. The length of the CDR3 is 15 residues. The CDR3, as DNA: TGTGCCAGCAGCTTGGTAGCGGGGAATCAAGAGACCCAGTACTTC. Amino acid sequence: CASSLVAGNQETQYF.

This clone was recorded a few times. The chain employs TRBV4-2 and TRBJ2-1; possible D gene TRBD2, 6 bases. The CDR3 loop spans 17 amino acids. The germline V and J ends were trimmed by 0 bases and 7 bases, with 19 bases remaining between them. Germline CDR1 is LGHNA and CDR2 is YNFKEQ. The CDR3 DNA reads TGTGCCAGCAGCCAAGACCTCTACGGGGGAAAAAGGAATGAGCAGTTCTTC. Translated: CASSQDLYGGKRNEQFF.

The J gene is TRBJ2-2, the V gene TRBV19, with D perhaps matching TRBD2 (5 bases). Trimming pared 6 bases from V and 5 bases from J, leaving 13 bases between. This CDR3 spans 14 amino acids. Germline V lookup: CDR1 LNHDA, CDR2 SQIVND (reference sequence). This chain's CDR3 is CASRRELSTGELFF. As DNA, the CDR3 is TGTGCCAGTAGGAGGGAATTGAGTACCGGGGAGCTGTTTTTT.

CDR3 sequence (DNA): TGTGCCTGGAAAACCGGGACACTCTATAATTCACCCCTCCACTTT. Translation gives CAWKTGTLYNSPLHF. V and J are TRBV30 and TRBJ1-6; a possible D gene is TRBD1 (6 bases). Trimming took 4 bases from V and 3 from J, leaving 13 bases between them. The germline V gene has CDR1 GTSNPN and CDR2 SVGIG (reference sequence). CDR3 length equals 15 residues.

The CDR3 coding sequence is TGTGCCAGCAGCGTACAGGGGAAATATGGCTACACCTTC. It is translated as CASSVQGKYGYTF. This chain links TRBV5-6 with TRBJ1-2, with 7 nucleotides matching TRBD1. Germline V CDR1 and CDR2: SGHDT, YYEEEE. V lost 4 bases and J lost 5; bases outside the gene matches: 5. The CDR3 runs 13 residues.

The V and J genes are TRBV5-4 and TRBJ1-2; no clear D gene. V was clipped by 4 bases and J by 1 base, with 14 bases between them. The CDR3 is made up of 15 amino acids. Germline CDR1 and CDR2: SGHNT and YYREEE (reference sequence). CDR3 DNA: TGTGCCAGCAGCCCCTCCCAGATTAATAACTATGGCTACACCTTC. Amino acids: CASSPSQINNYGYTF.

V usage is TRBV5-1 and J usage is TRBJ1-3, with D tentatively TRBD1 (6 bases). Per the germline V gene, CDR1 is SGHRS and CDR2 is YFSETQ. Trimming stripped 1 base from V and 0 bases from J, with 8 bases between. CDR3 size: 15 residues. This chain's CDR3 is CASSLTGSSGNTIYF. In DNA, the CDR3 is TGCGCCAGCAGCTTGACAGGGAGCTCTGGAAACACCATATATTTT.